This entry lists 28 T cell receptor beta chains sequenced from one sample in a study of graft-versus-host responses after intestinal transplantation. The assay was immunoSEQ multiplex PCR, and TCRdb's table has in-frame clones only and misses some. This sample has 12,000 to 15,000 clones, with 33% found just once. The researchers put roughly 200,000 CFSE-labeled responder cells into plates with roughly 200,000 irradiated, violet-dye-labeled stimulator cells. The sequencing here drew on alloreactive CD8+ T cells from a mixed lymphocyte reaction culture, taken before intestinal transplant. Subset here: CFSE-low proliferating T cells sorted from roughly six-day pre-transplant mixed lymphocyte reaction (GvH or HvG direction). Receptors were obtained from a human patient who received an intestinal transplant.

The CDR3 coding sequence is TGTGCCAGCAGCCAACAGGGGGCGGGGGGCTACACCTTC. Its translation is CASSQQGAGGYTF. The chain uses TRBV7-2 and TRBJ1-2; the match to TRBD1 covers 9 bases. This CDR3 spans 13 amino acids. Per the germline V gene, CDR1 is SGHTA and CDR2 is FQGNSA. Trimming took 5 bases from V and 8 from J; bases not matched to a gene: 6.

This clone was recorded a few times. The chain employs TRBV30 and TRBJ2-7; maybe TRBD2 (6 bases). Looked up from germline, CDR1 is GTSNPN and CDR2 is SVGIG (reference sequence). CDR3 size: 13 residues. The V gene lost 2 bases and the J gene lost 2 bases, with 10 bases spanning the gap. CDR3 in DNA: TGTGCCTGGAGTTTTAGCGGTACCTACGAGCAGTACTTC. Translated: CAWSFSGTYEQYF.

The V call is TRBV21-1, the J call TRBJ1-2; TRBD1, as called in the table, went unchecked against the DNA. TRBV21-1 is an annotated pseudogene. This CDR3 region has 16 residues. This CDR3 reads CASSKVRQGPPYGYTF. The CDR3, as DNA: TGTGCCAGCAGCAAAGTACGGCAGGGCCCACCCTATGGCTACACCTTC.

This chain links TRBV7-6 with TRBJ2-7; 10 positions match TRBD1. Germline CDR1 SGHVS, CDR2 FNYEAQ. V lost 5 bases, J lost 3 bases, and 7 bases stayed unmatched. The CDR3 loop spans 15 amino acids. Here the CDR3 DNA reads TGTGCCAGCAGCGAAGGGGACAGGGGAGGCTACGAGCAGTACTTC. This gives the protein CASSEGDRGGYEQYF.

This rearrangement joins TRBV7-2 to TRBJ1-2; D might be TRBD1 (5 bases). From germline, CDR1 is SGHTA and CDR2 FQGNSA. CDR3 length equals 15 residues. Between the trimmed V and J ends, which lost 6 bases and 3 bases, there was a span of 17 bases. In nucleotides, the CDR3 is TGTGCCAGCAGTTCTACGGGGTGGGGGGACTATGGCTACACCTTC. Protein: CASSSTGWGDYGYTF.

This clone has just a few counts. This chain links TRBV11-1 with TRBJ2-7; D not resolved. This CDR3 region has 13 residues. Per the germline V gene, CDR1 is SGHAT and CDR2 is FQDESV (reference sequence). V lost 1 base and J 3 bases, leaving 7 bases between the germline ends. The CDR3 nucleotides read TGTGCCAGCAGCTTAGGGCGGATCTACGAGCAGTACTTC. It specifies CASSLGRIYEQYF.

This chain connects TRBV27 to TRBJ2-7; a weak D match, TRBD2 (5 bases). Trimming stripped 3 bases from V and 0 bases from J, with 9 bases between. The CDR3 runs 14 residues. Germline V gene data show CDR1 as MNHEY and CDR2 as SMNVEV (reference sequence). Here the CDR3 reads CASSFSGSSYEQYF. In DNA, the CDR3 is TGTGCCAGCAGTTTTTCGGGGAGCTCCTACGAGCAGTACTTC.

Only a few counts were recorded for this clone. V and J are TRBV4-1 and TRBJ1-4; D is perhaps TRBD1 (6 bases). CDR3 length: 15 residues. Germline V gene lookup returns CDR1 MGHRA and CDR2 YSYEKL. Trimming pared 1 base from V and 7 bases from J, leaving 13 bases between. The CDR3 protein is CASSQGPGGIEKLFF. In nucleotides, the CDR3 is TGCGCCAGCAGCCAAGGTCCGGGGGGCATTGAAAAACTGTTTTTT.

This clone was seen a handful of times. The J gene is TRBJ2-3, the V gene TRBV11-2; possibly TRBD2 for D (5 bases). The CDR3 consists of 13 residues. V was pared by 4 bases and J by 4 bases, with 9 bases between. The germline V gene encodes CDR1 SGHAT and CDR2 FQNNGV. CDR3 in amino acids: CASSSGVADTQYF. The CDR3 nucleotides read TGTGCCAGCAGCTCCGGGGTGGCAGATACGCAGTATTTT.

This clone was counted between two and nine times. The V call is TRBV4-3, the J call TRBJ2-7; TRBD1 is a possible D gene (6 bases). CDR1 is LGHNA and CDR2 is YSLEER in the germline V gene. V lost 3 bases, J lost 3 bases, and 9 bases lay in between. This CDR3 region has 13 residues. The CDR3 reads CASSQDRFYEQYF. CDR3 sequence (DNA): TGCGCCAGCAGCCAGGACAGATTCTACGAGCAGTACTTC.

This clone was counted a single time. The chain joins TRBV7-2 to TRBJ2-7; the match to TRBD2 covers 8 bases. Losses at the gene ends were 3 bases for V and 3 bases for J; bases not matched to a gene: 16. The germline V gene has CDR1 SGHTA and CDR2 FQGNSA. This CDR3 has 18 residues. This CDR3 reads CASSFFLTSGGTFYEQYF. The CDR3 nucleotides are TGTGCCAGCAGCTTTTTTCTTACCTCGGGGGGGACCTTCTACGAGCAGTACTTC.

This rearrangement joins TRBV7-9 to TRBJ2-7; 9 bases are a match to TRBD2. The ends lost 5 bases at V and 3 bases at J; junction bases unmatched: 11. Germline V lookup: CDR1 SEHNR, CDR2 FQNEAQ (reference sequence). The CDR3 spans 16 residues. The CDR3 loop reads CASSPPSRGGGYEQYF. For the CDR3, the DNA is TGTGCCAGCAGCCCCCCCTCTCGCGGGGGGGGCTACGAGCAGTACTTC. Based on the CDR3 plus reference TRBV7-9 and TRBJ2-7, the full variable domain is DTGVSQNPRHKITKRGQNVTFRCDPISEHNRLYWYRQTLGQGPEFLTYFQNEAQLEKSRLLSDRFSAERPKGSFSTLEIQRTEQGDSAMYLCASSPPSRGGGYEQYFGPGTRLTVT.

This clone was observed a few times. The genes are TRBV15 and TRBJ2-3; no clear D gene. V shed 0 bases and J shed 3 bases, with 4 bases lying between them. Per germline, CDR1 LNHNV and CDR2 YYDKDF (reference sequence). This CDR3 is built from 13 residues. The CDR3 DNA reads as TGTGCCACCAGCAGAGACCGTACAGATACGCAGTATTTT. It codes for CATSRDRTDTQYF. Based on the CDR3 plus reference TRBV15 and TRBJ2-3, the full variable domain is DAMVIQNPRYQVTQFGKPVTLSCSQTLNHNVMYWYQQKSSQAPKLLFHYYDKDFNNEADTPDNFQSRRPNTSFCFLDIRSPGLGDTAMYLCATSRDRTDTQYFGPGTRLTVL.

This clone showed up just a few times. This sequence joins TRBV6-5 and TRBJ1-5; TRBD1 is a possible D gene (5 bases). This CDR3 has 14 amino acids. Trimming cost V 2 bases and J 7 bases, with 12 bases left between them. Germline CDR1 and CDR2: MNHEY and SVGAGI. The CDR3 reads CASSYAAGIQPQHF. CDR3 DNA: TGTGCCAGCAGTTACGCGGCAGGGATACAGCCCCAGCATTTT.

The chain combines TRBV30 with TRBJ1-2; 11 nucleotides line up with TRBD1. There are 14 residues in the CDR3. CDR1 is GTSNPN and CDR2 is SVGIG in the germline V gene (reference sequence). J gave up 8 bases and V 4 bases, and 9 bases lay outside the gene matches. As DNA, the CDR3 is TGTGCCTGGACTATTACCGGGACAGGGGGAGGCTACACCTTC. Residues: CAWTITGTGGGYTF.

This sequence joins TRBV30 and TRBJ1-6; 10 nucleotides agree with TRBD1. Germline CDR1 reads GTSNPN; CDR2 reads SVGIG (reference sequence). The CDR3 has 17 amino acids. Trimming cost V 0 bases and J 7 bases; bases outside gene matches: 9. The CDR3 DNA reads TGTGCCTGGAGTGTACTCCCCCCGGGACAGGGGAATTCACCCCTCCACTTT. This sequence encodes CAWSVLPPGQGNSPLHF.

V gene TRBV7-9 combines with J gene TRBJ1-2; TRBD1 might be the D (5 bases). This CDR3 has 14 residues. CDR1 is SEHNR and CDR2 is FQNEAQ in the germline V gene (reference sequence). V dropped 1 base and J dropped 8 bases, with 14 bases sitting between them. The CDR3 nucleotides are TGTGCCAGCAGCTTAGGAAGGCAGGGTGGCGGCTACACCTTC. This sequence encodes CASSLGRQGGGYTF.

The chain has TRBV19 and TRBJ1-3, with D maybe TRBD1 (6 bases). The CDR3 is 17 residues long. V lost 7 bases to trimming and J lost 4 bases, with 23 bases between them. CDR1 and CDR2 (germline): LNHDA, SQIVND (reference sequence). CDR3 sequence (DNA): TGTGCCAGTACCACCTCCCGACGGGGGGCAGGGGGAAACACCATATATTTT. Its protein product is CASTTSRRGAGGNTIYF.

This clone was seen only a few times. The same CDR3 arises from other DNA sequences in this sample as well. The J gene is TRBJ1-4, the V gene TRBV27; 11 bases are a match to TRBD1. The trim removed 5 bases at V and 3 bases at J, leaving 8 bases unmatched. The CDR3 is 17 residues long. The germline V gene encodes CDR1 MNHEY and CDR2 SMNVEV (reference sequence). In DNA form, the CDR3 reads TGTGCCAGCAGTCCGGACAGGGGGCCTTATGCTAATGAAAAACTGTTTTTT. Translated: CASSPDRGPYANEKLFF.

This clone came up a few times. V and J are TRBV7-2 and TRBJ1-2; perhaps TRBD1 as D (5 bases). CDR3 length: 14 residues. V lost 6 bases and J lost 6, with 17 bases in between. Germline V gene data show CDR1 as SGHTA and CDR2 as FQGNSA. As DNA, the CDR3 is TGTGCCAGCAGTAACCTAAGGGGTAGGGATGGCTACACCTTC. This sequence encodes CASSNLRGRDGYTF.

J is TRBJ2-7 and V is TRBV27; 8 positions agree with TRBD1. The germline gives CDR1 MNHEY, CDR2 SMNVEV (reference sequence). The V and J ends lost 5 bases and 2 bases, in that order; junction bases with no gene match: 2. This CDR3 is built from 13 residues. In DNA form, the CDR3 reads TGTGCCAGCAGTAGGACAGGGACCTACGAGCAGTACTTC. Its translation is CASSRTGTYEQYF.

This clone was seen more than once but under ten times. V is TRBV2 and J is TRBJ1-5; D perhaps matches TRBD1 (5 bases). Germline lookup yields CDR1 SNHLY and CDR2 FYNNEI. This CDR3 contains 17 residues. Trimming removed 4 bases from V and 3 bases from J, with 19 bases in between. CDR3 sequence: CASSVSVNGGTNQPQHF. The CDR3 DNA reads TGTGCCAGCAGTGTTTCGGTAAACGGGGGGACCAATCAGCCCCAGCATTTT.

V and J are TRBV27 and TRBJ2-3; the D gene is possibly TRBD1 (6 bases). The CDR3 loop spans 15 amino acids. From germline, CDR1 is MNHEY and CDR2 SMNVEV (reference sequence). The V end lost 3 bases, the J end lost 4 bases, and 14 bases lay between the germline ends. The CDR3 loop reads CASSFSRDNSDTQYF. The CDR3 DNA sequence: TGTGCCAGCAGTTTTTCTCGGGACAACTCAGATACGCAGTATTTT.

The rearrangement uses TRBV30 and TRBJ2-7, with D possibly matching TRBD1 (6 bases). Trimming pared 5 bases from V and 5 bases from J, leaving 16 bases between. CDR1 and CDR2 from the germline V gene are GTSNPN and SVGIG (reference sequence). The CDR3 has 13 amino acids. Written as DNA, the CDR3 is TGTGCCTGGGCCACCGGACAGTCTGACGAGCAGTACTTC. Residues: CAWATGQSDEQYF.

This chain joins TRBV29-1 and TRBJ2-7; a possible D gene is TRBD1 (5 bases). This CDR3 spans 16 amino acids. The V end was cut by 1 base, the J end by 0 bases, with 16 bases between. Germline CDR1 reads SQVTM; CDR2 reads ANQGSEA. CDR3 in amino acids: CSVEGSGAGNSYEQYF. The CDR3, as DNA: TGCAGCGTTGAAGGGTCTGGGGCAGGGAACTCCTACGAGCAGTACTTC.

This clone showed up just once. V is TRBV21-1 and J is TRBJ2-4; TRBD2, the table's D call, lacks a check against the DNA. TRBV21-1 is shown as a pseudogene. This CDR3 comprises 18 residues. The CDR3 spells CASSKDVSSVVAKNIQYF. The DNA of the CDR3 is TGTGCCAGCAGCAAAGACGTGTCCTCGGTCGTAGCCAAAAACATTCAGTACTTC.

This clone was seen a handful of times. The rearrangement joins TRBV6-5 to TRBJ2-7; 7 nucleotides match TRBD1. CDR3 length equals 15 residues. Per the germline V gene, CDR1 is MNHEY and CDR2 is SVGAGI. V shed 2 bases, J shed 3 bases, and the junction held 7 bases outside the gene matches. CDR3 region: CASSYPTGYGYEQYF. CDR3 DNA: TGTGCCAGCAGTTACCCGACAGGGTACGGCTACGAGCAGTACTTC.

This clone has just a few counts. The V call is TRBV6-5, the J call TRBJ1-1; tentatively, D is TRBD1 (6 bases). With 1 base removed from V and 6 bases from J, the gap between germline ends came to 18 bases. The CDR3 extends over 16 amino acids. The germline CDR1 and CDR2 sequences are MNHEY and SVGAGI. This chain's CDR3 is CASSYYAGASFAEAFF. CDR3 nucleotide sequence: TGTGCCAGCAGTTACTACGCGGGGGCGAGCTTCGCTGAAGCTTTCTTT.